The 21 T cell receptor beta chains reported below all come from one sample, sequenced in a study of T cell responses to AZD1222 COVID-19 vaccine. The assay was immunoSEQ multiplex PCR, and TCRdb's table has in-frame clones only and misses some. The sample yields around 66,000 clones, 60% to 85% seen once. The material was peripheral blood, obtained on day 0 of MenACWY control vaccination. These receptors were obtained from an adult in good health.

The genes are TRBV6-1 and TRBJ2-5; possibly TRBD2 for D (5 bases). CDR1 and CDR2 (germline): MNHNS, SASEGT. The CDR3 loop spans 16 amino acids. With 2 bases removed from V and 0 bases from J, the gap between germline ends came to 13 bases. The CDR3 loop reads CASSERSSRDQETQYF. As DNA, the CDR3 is TGTGCCAGCAGTGAACGGTCTAGCAGAGACCAAGAGACCCAGTACTTC.

This chain links TRBV30 with TRBJ1-1; D gene uncertain. Germline V gene sequence: CDR1 GTSNPN, CDR2 SVGIG (reference sequence). The CDR3 covers 13 residues. V gave up 1 base and J gave up 4 bases, with 10 bases separating them. The CDR3 region has the DNA TGTGCCTGGAGTGGGATTTTTCGCACTGAAGCTTTCTTT. This codes for CAWSGIFRTEAFF. Variable domain in full (rest from reference TRBV30 and TRBJ1-1): SQTIHQWPATLVQPVGSPLSLECTVEGTSNPNLYWYRQAAGRGLQLLFYSVGIGQISSEVPQNLSASRPQDRQFILSSKKLLLSDSGFYLCAWSGIFRTEAFFGQGTRLTVV.

The chain couples TRBV3-1 (or the pseudogene TRBV3-2) to TRBJ1-5; D remains unclear. V was cut by 2 bases and J by 0 bases, with 5 bases left in between. Germline V CDR1 and CDR2: LGHDT, YNNKEL (reference sequence). The length of the CDR3 is 14 residues. The CDR3 protein is CASSQQNSNQPQHF. CDR3 DNA: TGTGCCAGCAGCCAACAGAATAGCAATCAGCCCCAGCATTTT.

The CDR3 loop is CASSKESDGELFF. CDR3 nucleotide sequence: TGTGCCAGCAGTAAAGAGAGTGACGGGGAGCTGTTTTTT. V and J are TRBV2 and TRBJ2-2; D is ambiguous. The CDR3 contains 13 residues. In germline, CDR1 is SNHLY, CDR2 FYNNEI. Trimming removed 5 bases from V and 7 bases from J, with 11 bases in between.

CDR3 DNA sequence: TGTGCCAGCACCCCCCAAGGGGGAGCAACTAATGAAAAACTGTTTTTT. This codes for CASTPQGGATNEKLFF. The chain recombines TRBV2 with TRBJ1-4, with D possibly TRBD1 on 6 matching bases. The CDR3 is 16 amino acids. V shed 7 bases and J shed 0 bases, with 15 bases lying between them. The V gene's germline CDR1 is SNHLY and CDR2 FYNNEI.

V usage is TRBV15 and J usage is TRBJ2-1; possibly TRBD2 for D (5 bases). The CDR3 runs 13 residues. V dropped 0 bases and J dropped 9 bases, with 9 bases sitting between them. The V gene's germline CDR1 is LNHNV and CDR2 YYDKDF (reference sequence). Here the CDR3 reads CATSRERAGEQFF. Written as DNA, the CDR3 is TGTGCCACCAGCAGAGAGCGTGCGGGTGAGCAGTTCTTC.

The V gene is TRBV12-3 or TRBV12-4, the J gene TRBJ1-2, with D uncertain. This CDR3 spans 13 amino acids. With 2 bases removed from V and 8 bases from J, the gap between germline ends came to 12 bases. CDR3 DNA: TGTGCCAGCAGTTTAATAGAAGCTCGGGGCTACACCTTC. Residues: CASSLIEARGYTF.

In DNA, the CDR3 is TGTGCCAGCAGCTTAGCAGCGGGGTCTGGGGCCAACGTCCTGACTTTC. This encodes CASSLAAGSGANVLTF. V is TRBV7-9 and J is TRBJ2-6, with 7 positions matching TRBD2. This CDR3 has 16 amino acids. The germline gives CDR1 SEHNR, CDR2 FQNEAQ (reference sequence). Trimming cost V 0 bases and J 1 base; bases outside gene matches: 0.

The chain uses TRBV28 and TRBJ1-5; 7 bases agree with TRBD1. Looked up from germline, CDR1 is MDHEN and CDR2 is SYDVKM. V lost 3 bases, J lost 7 bases, and 3 bases stayed unmatched. The CDR3 is 13 residues long. The CDR3 DNA reads TGTGCCAGCAGTTTCAGGGGGTGGCAGCCCCAGCATTTT. Its protein is CASSFRGWQPQHF.

This clone has only one observation. V and J are TRBV7-3 and TRBJ2-3, with unresolved D. The CDR3 length is 13 residues. V was shortened by 5 bases and J by 6 bases, with 12 bases between the two germline ends. CDR1 and CDR2 (germline): SGHTA, FQGTGA. CDR3 in DNA: TGTGCCAGCAGCCTGCTGGACGGGGATACGCAGTATTTT. Amino acids: CASSLLDGDTQYF.

The chain has TRBV24-1 and TRBJ2-7; D is ambiguous. CDR3 size: 12 residues. Per the germline V gene, CDR1 is KGHDR and CDR2 is SFDVKD. Trimming pared 7 bases from V and 3 bases from J, leaving 9 bases between. The DNA for the CDR3 is TGTGCCACCAGGGAAAGGGTCTACGAGCAGTACTTC. Amino acid sequence: CATRERVYEQYF.

The J gene is TRBJ2-7, the V gene TRBV2; D unclear. The germline V and J ends were trimmed by 4 bases and 5 bases, with 12 bases remaining between them. The CDR3 spans 13 residues. Germline CDR1 and CDR2: SNHLY and FYNNEI. CDR3 DNA: TGTGCCAGCAGTGTACGGGTTCGAAACGAGCAGTACTTC. Protein product: CASSVRVRNEQYF.

The chain is built from TRBV7-9 and TRBJ2-7; no firm D call. V shed 1 base and J shed 6 bases, with 10 bases lying between them. This CDR3 is 13 amino acids long. Per the germline V gene, CDR1 is SEHNR and CDR2 is FQNEAQ (reference sequence). The CDR3 sequence is CASSLEVAGEQYF. The CDR3 coding sequence is TGTGCCAGCAGCTTAGAGGTAGCCGGCGAGCAGTACTTC. The full variable domain, rest sourced from reference TRBV7-9 and TRBJ2-7, is DTGVSQNPRHKITKRGQNVTFRCDPISEHNRLYWYRQTLGQGPEFLTYFQNEAQLEKSRLLSDRFSAERPKGSFSTLEIQRTEQGDSAMYLCASSLEVAGEQYFGPGTRLTVT.

The chain has TRBV30 and TRBJ1-2; no reliable D call. V shed 5 bases and J shed 4 bases, with 14 bases lying between them. The germline V gene encodes CDR1 GTSNPN and CDR2 SVGIG (reference sequence). CDR3 length equals 13 residues. CDR3 loop: CAWFLRVRYGYTF. Here the CDR3 DNA reads TGTGCCTGGTTCCTGCGAGTCCGCTATGGCTACACCTTC.

This clone was detected only a few times. This rearrangement joins TRBV19 to TRBJ2-5, with D perhaps TRBD2 (6 bases). Germline assignment: CDR1 LNHDA and CDR2 SQIVND (reference sequence). The CDR3 has 15 residues. Trimming pared 4 bases from V and 2 bases from J, leaving 14 bases between. This CDR3 is CASSKRRDFQETQYF. CDR3 DNA sequence: TGTGCCAGTAGTAAGCGGCGGGATTTTCAAGAGACCCAGTACTTC.

The gene calls are TRBV11-2 and TRBJ2-3; D call uncertain. CDR3 length: 12 amino acids. The ends were cut back, 3 bases at V and 2 bases at J, with 3 bases in the middle. In germline, CDR1 is SGHAT, CDR2 FQNNGV. This chain's CDR3 is CASSFYTDTQYF. CDR3 DNA sequence: TGTGCCAGCAGCTTTTACACAGATACGCAGTATTTT.

The CDR3: CASSLDVRTEAFF. DNA of the CDR3: TGCGCCAGCAGCTTGGACGTGAGGACTGAAGCTTTCTTT. The chain links TRBV5-1 to TRBJ1-1; D gene uncertain. Trimming removed 0 bases from V and 5 bases from J, with 8 bases in between. Per germline, CDR1 SGHRS and CDR2 YFSETQ. This CDR3 spans 13 amino acids.

The chain carries TRBV10-3 and TRBJ1-4, with TRBD1 matching over 10 bases. The CDR3 covers 14 residues. Germline lookup yields CDR1 ENHRY and CDR2 SYGVKD. V shed 10 bases, J shed 3 bases, and the junction held 5 bases outside the gene matches. CDR3 amino acids: CATGQGESNEKLFF. Here the CDR3 DNA reads TGTGCCACCGGACAGGGGGAGTCTAATGAAAAACTGTTTTTT.

The gene calls are TRBV2 and TRBJ1-6; 9 bases are a match to TRBD1. The CDR3 consists of 16 residues. V lost 0 bases to trimming and J lost 7 bases; unmatched junction nucleotides: 4. Germline CDR1 reads SNHLY; CDR2 reads FYNNEI. Written as DNA, the CDR3 is TGTGCCAGCAGTGAAGCGGGAGGGACAGGGAATTCACCCCTCCACTTT. Its protein is CASSEAGGTGNSPLHF.

The chain employs TRBV5-5 and TRBJ2-3; a possible D gene is TRBD1 (6 bases). V lost 3 bases and J lost 0, with 14 bases in between. This CDR3 has 16 residues. Germline V lookup: CDR1 SGHKS, CDR2 YYEKEE (reference sequence). CDR3 in amino acids: CASSSGQLLSTDTQYF. CDR3 DNA sequence: TGTGCCAGCAGCTCCGGACAGCTTCTTAGCACAGATACGCAGTATTTT.

The chain links TRBV6-2 or TRBV6-3 to TRBJ2-7; no clear D gene. The CDR3 spans 14 residues. The V gene lost 3 bases and the J gene lost 2 bases, with 11 bases spanning the gap. The germline gives CDR1 MNHEY, CDR2 SVGEGT. The CDR3 coding sequence is TGTGCCAGCAGTTATTACGGCAGTACCTACGAGCAGTACTTC. Amino acid sequence: CASSYYGSTYEQYF.